This T cell receptor beta chain originates from a study of Ad26.COV2.S vaccination and SARS-CoV-2 variants. Study background: Enrollment placed the donor in the COV1001 Ad26.COV2.S trial arm.

The study, taken as a whole, reports: Comparability of non-spike TCR breadth was observed across vaccine and placebo recipients.

As concerns this clone: Its target is not known.

CDR1 SGHRS and CDR2 YFSETQ come from the germline V gene. There are 15 residues in the CDR3. Trimming cost V 4 bases and J 0 bases, with 10 bases left between them. Specified treatment: around 19 received Ad26.COV2.S at low or high dose, single or two shots; 5 received placebo; per-sample allocation not given. Vaccine and placebo recipients were sampled on day 63 after the first injection. Sequencing used immunoSEQ multiplex PCR; TCRdb keeps in-frame clones, though not all of them. This table holds about 410,000 clones, around 85% found once. The sequence derives from a person between 18 and 60 years old who received the Ad26.COV2.S COVID-19 vaccine or a placebo. This chain links TRBV5-1 with TRBJ1-4, with D tentatively TRBD1 (6 bases). The material sequenced was peripheral blood, taken in a trial of Ad26.COV2.S vaccine versus placebo. The CDR3 loop reads CASSSQGSTNEKLFF. CDR3 DNA sequence: TGCGCCAGCAGCAGCCAGGGGTCAACTAATGAAAAACTGTTTTTT.